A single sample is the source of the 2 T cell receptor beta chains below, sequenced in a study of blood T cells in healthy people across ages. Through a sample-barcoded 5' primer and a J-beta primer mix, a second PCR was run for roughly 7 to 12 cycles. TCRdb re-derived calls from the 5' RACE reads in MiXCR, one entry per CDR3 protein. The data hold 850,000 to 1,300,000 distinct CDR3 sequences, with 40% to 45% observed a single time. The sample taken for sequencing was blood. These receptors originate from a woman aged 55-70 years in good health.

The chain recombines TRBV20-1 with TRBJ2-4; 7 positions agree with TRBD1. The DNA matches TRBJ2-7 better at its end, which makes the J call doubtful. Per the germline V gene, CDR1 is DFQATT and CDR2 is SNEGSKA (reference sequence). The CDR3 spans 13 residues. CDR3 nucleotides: TGCAGTGCTGCCGGGACAGACATCTACGAGCAGTACTTC. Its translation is CSAAGTDIYEQYF.

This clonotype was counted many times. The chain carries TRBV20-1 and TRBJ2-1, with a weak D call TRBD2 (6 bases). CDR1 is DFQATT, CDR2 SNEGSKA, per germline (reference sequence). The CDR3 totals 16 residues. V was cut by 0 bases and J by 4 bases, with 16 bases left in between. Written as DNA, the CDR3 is TGCAGTGCTAGAGATCCGCGGCTAGCGAAGTACAATGAGCAGTTCTTC. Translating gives CSARDPRLAKYNEQFF.